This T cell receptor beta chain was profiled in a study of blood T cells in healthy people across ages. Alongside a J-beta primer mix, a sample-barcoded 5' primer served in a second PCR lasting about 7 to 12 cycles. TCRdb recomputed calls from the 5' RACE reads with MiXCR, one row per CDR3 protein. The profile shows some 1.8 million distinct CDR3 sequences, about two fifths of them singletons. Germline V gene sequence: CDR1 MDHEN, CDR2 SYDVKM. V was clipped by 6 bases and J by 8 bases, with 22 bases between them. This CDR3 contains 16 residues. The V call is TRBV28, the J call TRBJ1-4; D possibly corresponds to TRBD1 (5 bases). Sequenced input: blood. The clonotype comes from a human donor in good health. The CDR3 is CASRPGPLGPGEKLFF. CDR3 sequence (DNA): TGTGCCAGCAGACCCGGGCCCCTGGGGCCTGGGGAAAAACTGTTTTTT. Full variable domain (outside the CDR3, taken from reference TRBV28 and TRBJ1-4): DVKVTQSSRYLVKRTGEKVFLECVQDMDHENMFWYRQDPGLGLRLIYFSYDVKMKEKGDIPEGYSVSREKKERFSLILESASTNQTSMYLCASRPGPLGPGEKLFFGSGTQLSVL.